This is a list of T cell receptor beta chains from one sample in a study of blood T cell repertoires in COVID-19. Measured with immunoSEQ multiplex PCR; TCRdb has only the in-frame clones, and not every one. The sample contains nearly 95,000 clones, over 65% of which appear only once. The source material was peripheral blood. The receptors derive from a man aged 65 to 85 with COVID-19, enrolled during active disease. Each CDR3 is given with its conserved first and last residue. Each record gives: J gene, D gene, clone size, V gene, CDR3 DNA, CDR3 protein. The D gene is left open where the match is weak. A row's size may be missing; if present it is once, few, many or a size class.

J: TRBJ2-7
D: -
size: -
V: TRBV27
DNA: TGTGCCAGCAGTTTAAAAATCCCGGGTAGCTCCTACGAGCAGTACTTC
CDR3: CASSLKIPGSSYEQYF

J: TRBJ2-1
D: TRBD2
size: -
V: TRBV28
DNA: TGTGCCAGCAGTTTACCCGGGACTAGCGGTCTTCTGGGGCAGTTCTTC
CDR3: CASSLPGTSGLLGQFF

J: TRBJ2-5
D: -
size: few
V: TRBV28
DNA: TGTGCCAGCGAAACGAAGGACGGAGGATACGAGACCCAGTACTTC
CDR3: CASETKDGGYETQYF

J: TRBJ1-2
D: -
size: many
V: TRBV27
DNA: TGTGCCAGCAGTAAAGGGGACTTCCTCTATGGCTACACCTTC
CDR3: CASSKGDFLYGYTF

J: TRBJ2-7
D: -
size: -
V: TRBV5-1
DNA: TGCGCCAGCAGCTCAAGCGGAGAATACGAGCAGTACTTC
CDR3: CASSSSGEYEQYF

J: TRBJ2-7
D: -
size: -
V: TRBV11-2
DNA: TGTGCCAGCAGCCCGGGAGTCTACGAGCAGTACTTC
CDR3: CASSPGVYEQYF

J: TRBJ2-3
D: TRBD2
size: once
V: TRBV27
DNA: TGTGCCAGCAGTTTATTTGTGGGGGCGGGAGGGATCACAGATACGCAGTATTTT
CDR3: CASSLFVGAGGITDTQYF

J: TRBJ2-2
D: TRBD1
size: few
V: TRBV5-1
DNA: TGCGCCAGCAGCGCCCGGACAGGGGACGGGGAGCTGTTTTTT
CDR3: CASSARTGDGELFF

J: TRBJ2-7
D: TRBD2
size: -
V: TRBV27
DNA: TGTGCCAGCAGTCCCGGACTAGCTTACGAGCAGTACTTC
CDR3: CASSPGLAYEQYF

J: TRBJ1-2
D: TRBD1
size: -
V: TRBV6-5
DNA: TGTGCCAGCAGCACCGCTCCAGGGGGTAACTATGGCTACACCTTC
CDR3: CASSTAPGGNYGYTF

J: TRBJ2-1
D: TRBD1
size: -
V: TRBV11-3
DNA: TGTGCCAGCAGCGTACAGGGGGCGACGTACAATGAGCAGTTCTTC
CDR3: CASSVQGATYNEQFF

J: TRBJ2-5
D: -
size: -
V: TRBV28
DNA: TGTGCCAGCACCCTCCCGGGGAGAGAGACCCAGTACTTC
CDR3: CASTLPGRETQYF

J: TRBJ1-4
D: TRBD1
size: -
V: TRBV5-4
DNA: TGTGCCAGCAGCGGGGGACAGGGGGCAAGGGGAGAAAAACTGTTTTTT
CDR3: CASSGGQGARGEKLFF

J: TRBJ1-1
D: TRBD1
size: -
V: TRBV7-3
DNA: TGTGCCAGCAGCCTGGGACAGATGAACACTGAAGCTTTCTTT
CDR3: CASSLGQMNTEAFF

J: TRBJ1-4
D: -
size: -
V: TRBV29-1
DNA: TGCAGCGTTCGAGGCGGGGTGGATGAAAAACTGTTTTTT
CDR3: CSVRGGVDEKLFF

J: TRBJ2-7
D: TRBD1
size: -
V: TRBV28
DNA: TGTGCCAGCAACGAGCCGGGACAGGGGTGGTACGAGCAGTACTTC
CDR3: CASNEPGQGWYEQYF

J: TRBJ2-3
D: TRBD1
size: -
V: TRBV6-1
DNA: TGTGCCAGCAGTGAAGAACCGGGACAGCGCACAGATACGCAGTATTTT
CDR3: CASSEEPGQRTDTQYF

J: TRBJ2-5
D: TRBD2
size: few
V: TRBV5-1
DNA: TGCGCCAGCAGCCCCGTTAACCTAGCGGGAGTTTGGGAGACCCAGTACTTC
CDR3: CASSPVNLAGVWETQYF

J: TRBJ2-4
D: TRBD1
size: -
V: TRBV10-3
DNA: TGTGCCATCCGACAGGGCGGTGAAAACATTCAGTACTTC
CDR3: CAIRQGGENIQYF

J: TRBJ1-2
D: TRBD1
size: -
V: TRBV6-5
DNA: TGTGCCAGCAGTTACTCGGGACAGGTTAACTATGGCTACACCTTC
CDR3: CASSYSGQVNYGYTF

J: TRBJ2-1
D: TRBD1
size: -
V: TRBV28
DNA: TGTGCCAGCAGTTCCCGACAGGGAAGCTACAATGAGCAGTTCTTC
CDR3: CASSSRQGSYNEQFF

J: TRBJ2-3
D: TRBD2
size: -
V: TRBV27
DNA: TGTGCCAGCAGTTTGAGCCTGGGACTAGGGCCTAGAGAGCAGTATTTT
CDR3: CASSLSLGLGPREQYF

J: TRBJ2-1
D: TRBD2
size: -
V: TRBV18
DNA: TGTGCCAGCTCACCTAGCGGGAGGTCCAATGAGCAGTTCTTC
CDR3: CASSPSGRSNEQFF

J: TRBJ2-7
D: -
size: -
V: TRBV30
DNA: TGTGCCTGGAGTGTAGGAGACGGAACCTACGAGCAGTACTTC
CDR3: CAWSVGDGTYEQYF

J: TRBJ1-1
D: -
size: -
V: TRBV5-1
DNA: TGCGCCAGCAGCCCCGGACAGACGAACACTGAAGCTTTCTTT
CDR3: CASSPGQTNTEAFF

J: TRBJ2-2
D: TRBD1
size: -
V: TRBV7-2
DNA: TGTGCCAGCAGCATAACCCGGGACAGGGTCGGGGAGCTGTTTTTT
CDR3: CASSITRDRVGELFF

J: TRBJ1-1
D: -
size: -
V: TRBV6-5
DNA: TGTGCCAGCAGCTCGGCGGGGGCGCGATTGACTGAAGCTTTCTTT
CDR3: CASSSAGARLTEAFF

J: TRBJ1-1
D: -
size: -
V: TRBV19
DNA: TGTGCCAGTAGTATAGCAGGGATAGACACTGAAGCTTTCTTT
CDR3: CASSIAGIDTEAFF

J: TRBJ2-5
D: TRBD2
size: once
V: TRBV5-4
DNA: TGTGCCAGCAGTCTAGCGGATATCCTGGGGGAGACCCAGTACTTC
CDR3: CASSLADILGETQYF

J: TRBJ2-2
D: TRBD2
size: -
V: TRBV24-1
DNA: TGTGCCACCAGTGAGTTACTAGCGGGAAACACCGGGGAGCTGTTTTTT
CDR3: CATSELLAGNTGELFF

J: TRBJ2-7
D: TRBD2
size: -
V: TRBV5-5
DNA: TGTGCCAGCCTCCTAGCGGGAGAGGGCGAGCAGTACTTC
CDR3: CASLLAGEGEQYF

J: TRBJ2-2
D: TRBD2
size: -
V: TRBV10-3
DNA: TGTGCCATCAGTGGGTCGGCGGGAGTGGGCGGGGAGCTGTTTTTT
CDR3: CAISGSAGVGGELFF

J: TRBJ2-2
D: -
size: -
V: TRBV2
DNA: TGTGCCAGCAGGGAGTACACCGGGGAGCTGTTTTTT
CDR3: CASREYTGELFF

J: TRBJ2-2
D: -
size: -
V: TRBV27
DNA: TGTGCCAGCAGCCCTTGGGGGGTCTTTATGAACACCGGGGAGCTGTTTTTT
CDR3: CASSPWGVFMNTGELFF

J: TRBJ1-1
D: -
size: -
V: TRBV14
DNA: TGTGCCAGCACCCCAGGCCCGAACACTGAAGCTTTCTTT
CDR3: CASTPGPNTEAFF